This T cell receptor beta chain was identified in a study of cytomegalovirus exposure and HLA in healthy donors listed by TCRdb under 2017. With respect to the entire study: A later analysis indicated that the 130 or so validation repertoires were generated on the platform also employed for the approximately 700 repertoires of the first cohort. The study aimed to test whether cataloging public T cell receptors could reveal signatures of past pathogen exposure. To predict cytomegalovirus infection status, the study combined high-throughput TCR immunosequencing, statistical association of individual TCRs with disease status, and machine learning. Besides the first cohort of 666 subjects, a separate validation cohort made up of 95 to 150 different subjects was used.

The paper as a whole reports these results and caveats: The validation cohort had no HLA typing available for a later analysis, so co-occurrence within that cohort was assessed over all 130 or so repertoires. Most TCR sequences were seen in very few donors, while some public TCRs were found in many individuals. In vitro tests confirmed that three of the cytomegalovirus-associated TCR beta chains recognize cytomegalovirus antigens. The study listed approximately 160 TCR beta chains as associated with cytomegalovirus. Subsequent analysis determined that TCRs grouped into clusters in the first cohort also showed a tendency toward co-occurrence across the roughly 130 validation repertoires, and approximately 94% of cluster scores exceeded 0. The authors suggested that the approach could potentially be generalized to other disease states and immunological phenotypes. In both the original and validation cohorts, the classifier was reported to diagnose cytomegalovirus status with high specificity and sensitivity.

Library creation used the immunoSEQ multiplex PCR assay. As for the original processing: A statistical classification framework was built to diagnose cytomegalovirus status from the catalog of TCR beta chain sequences. Entries here come from immuneACCESS through TCRdb and include only in-frame sequences with V and J called. Some clones fail to appear in such tables; in the studies checked, an unresolved V gene covers under half of the shortfall, and the cause of the remainder is unknown. V, J and clone size are taken as reported in that table, and D and trimming were inferred from the DNA itself. Recorded for this sample are roughly 45,000 clones; nearly 95% of them occurred a single time. The top ten clonotypes cover around 8% of the sample. As for this clone: Its specific antigen is unknown. The input lacks base qualities; no much larger clone sits a single base away.

Donors formed part of the validation cohort, which comprised over a hundred subjects and was distinct from the first cohort of under 750 subjects. Measured from the cysteine to the phenylalanine, the CDR3 is 16 residues long. Only CDR3 DNA remains: 48 bases, in frame from the first base. The V end gives up 0 bases and the J end 4 bases, leaving 8 bases in the junction not matched to a gene. As encoded in the germline V gene, CDR1 is KGHSH while CDR2 is LQKENI. The chain is made from TRBV18 and TRBJ1-2; 7 bases in between match TRBD1. The receptor was derived from a woman under 30 in good health and CMV-seropositive. What was sequenced was PBMCs. Here the CDR3 is given as CASSPPPQGSTYGYTF. The DNA reads as follows: TGTGCCAGCTCACCACCCCCACAGGGGAGCACCTATGGCTACACCTTC.